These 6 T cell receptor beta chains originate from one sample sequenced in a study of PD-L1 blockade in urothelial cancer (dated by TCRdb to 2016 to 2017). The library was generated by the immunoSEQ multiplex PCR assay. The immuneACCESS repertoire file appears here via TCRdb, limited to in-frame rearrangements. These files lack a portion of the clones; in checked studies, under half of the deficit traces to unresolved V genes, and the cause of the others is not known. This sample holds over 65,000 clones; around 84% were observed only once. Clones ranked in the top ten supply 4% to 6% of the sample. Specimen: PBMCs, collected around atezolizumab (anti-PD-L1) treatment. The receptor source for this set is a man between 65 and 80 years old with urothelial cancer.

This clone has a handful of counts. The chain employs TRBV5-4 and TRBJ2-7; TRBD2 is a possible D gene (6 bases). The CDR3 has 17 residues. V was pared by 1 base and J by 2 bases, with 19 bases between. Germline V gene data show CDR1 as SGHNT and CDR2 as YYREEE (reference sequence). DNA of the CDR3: TGTGCCAGCAGCTTGCGTTCCTGGGGGGACTCGCCCTACGAGCAGTACTTC. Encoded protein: CASSLRSWGDSPYEQYF.

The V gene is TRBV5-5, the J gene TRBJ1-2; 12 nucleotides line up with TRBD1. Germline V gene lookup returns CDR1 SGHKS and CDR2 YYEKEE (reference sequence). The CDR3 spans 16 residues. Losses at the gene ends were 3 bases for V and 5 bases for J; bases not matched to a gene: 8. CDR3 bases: TGTGCCAGCAGCTACACCGGGACAGGGGGCCGGTATGGCTACACCTTC. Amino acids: CASSYTGTGGRYGYTF.

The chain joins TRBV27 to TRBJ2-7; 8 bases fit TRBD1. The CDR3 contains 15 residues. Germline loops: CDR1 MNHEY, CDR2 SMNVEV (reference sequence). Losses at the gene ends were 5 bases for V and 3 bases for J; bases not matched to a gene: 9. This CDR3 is CASSDRGTGHYEQYF. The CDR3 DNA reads TGTGCCAGCAGTGATAGGGGGACAGGTCACTACGAGCAGTACTTC.

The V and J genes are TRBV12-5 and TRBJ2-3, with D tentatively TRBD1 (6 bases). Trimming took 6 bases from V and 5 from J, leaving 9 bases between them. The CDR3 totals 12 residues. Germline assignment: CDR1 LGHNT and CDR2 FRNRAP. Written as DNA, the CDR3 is TGTGCTAGTGGGTTAGGGGGAGATACGCAGTATTTT. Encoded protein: CASGLGGDTQYF.

The CDR3 loop reads CASSPGLAAEQFF. CDR3 nucleotide sequence: TGTGCCAGCTCCCCGGGACTAGCGGCCGAGCAGTTCTTC. The rearrangement links TRBV7-3 to TRBJ2-1; TRBD2 agrees at 11 bases. This CDR3 has 13 amino acids. Germline V gene lookup returns CDR1 SGHTA and CDR2 FQGTGA. V was pared by 8 bases and J by 10 bases, with 7 bases of the junction left unmatched.

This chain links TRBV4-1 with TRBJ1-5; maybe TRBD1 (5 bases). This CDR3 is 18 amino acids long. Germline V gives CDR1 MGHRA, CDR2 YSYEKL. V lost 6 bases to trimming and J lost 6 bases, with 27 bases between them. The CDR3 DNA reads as TGCGCCAGCAGTTCCCAGAGGACGTCGGCCAGGGCGGCTCAGCCCCAGCATTTT. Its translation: CASSSQRTSARAAQPQHF.